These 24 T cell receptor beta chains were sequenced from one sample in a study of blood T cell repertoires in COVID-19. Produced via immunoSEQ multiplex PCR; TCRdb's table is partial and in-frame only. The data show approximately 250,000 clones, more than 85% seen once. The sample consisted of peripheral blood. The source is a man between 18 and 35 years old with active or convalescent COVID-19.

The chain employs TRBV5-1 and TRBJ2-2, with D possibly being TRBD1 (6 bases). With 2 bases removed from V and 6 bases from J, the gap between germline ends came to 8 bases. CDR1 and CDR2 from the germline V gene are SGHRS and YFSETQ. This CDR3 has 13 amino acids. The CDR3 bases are TGCGCCAGCAGCTTACAGGGCGCCGGGGAGCTGTTTTTT. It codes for CASSLQGAGELFF.

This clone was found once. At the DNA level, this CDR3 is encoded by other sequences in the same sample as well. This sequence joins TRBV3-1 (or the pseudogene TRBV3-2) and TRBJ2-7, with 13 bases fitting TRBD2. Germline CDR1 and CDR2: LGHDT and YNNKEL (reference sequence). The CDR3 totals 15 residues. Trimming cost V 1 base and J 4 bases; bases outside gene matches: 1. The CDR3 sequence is CASSQGLAGGYEQYF. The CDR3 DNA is TGTGCCAGCAGCCAAGGACTAGCGGGGGGTTACGAGCAGTACTTC.

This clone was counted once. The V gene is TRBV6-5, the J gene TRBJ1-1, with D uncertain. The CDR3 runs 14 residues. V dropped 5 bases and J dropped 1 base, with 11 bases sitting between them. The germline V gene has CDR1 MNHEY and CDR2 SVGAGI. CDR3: CASSTRQRNTEAFF. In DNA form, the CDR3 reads TGTGCCAGCAGTACCAGACAAAGGAACACTGAAGCTTTCTTT.

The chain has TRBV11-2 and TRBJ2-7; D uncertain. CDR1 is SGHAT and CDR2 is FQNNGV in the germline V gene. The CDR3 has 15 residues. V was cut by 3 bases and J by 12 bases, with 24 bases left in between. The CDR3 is CASSFSFRGAAESYF. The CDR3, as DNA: TGTGCCAGCAGCTTTTCGTTTCGCGGCGCTGCCGAATCGTACTTC.

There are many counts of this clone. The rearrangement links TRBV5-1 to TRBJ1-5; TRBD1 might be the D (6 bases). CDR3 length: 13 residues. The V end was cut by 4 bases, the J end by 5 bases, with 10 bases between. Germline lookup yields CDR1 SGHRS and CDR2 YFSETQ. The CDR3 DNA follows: TGCGCCAGCAGCCCACAGGGTCATCAGCCCCAGCATTTT. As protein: CASSPQGHQPQHF.

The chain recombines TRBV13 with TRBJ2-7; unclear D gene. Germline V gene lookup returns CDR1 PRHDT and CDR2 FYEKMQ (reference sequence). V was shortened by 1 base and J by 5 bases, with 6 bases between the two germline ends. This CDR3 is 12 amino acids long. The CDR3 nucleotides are TGTGCCAGCAGCTTAGCCCGGGACGAGCAGTACTTC. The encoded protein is CASSLARDEQYF.

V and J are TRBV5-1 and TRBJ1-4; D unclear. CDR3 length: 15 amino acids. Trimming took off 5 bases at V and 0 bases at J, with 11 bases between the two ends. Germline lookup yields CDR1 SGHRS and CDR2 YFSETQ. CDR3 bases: TGCGCCAGCAGATGGGCCGGGGCAACTAATGAAAAACTGTTTTTT. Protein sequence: CASRWAGATNEKLFF.

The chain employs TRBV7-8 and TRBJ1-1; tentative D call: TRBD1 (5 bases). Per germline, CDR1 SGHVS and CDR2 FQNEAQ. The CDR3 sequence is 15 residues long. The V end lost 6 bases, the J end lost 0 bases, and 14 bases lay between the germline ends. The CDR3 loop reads CASSVGQGVNTEAFF. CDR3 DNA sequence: TGTGCCAGCAGTGTAGGGCAGGGCGTGAACACTGAAGCTTTCTTT.

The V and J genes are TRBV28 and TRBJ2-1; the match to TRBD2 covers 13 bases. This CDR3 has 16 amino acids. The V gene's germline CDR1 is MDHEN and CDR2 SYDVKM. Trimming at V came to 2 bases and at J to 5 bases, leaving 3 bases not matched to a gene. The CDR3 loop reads CASSLPTSGGNNEQFF. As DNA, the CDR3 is TGTGCCAGCAGTTTACCGACTAGCGGGGGGAACAATGAGCAGTTCTTC.

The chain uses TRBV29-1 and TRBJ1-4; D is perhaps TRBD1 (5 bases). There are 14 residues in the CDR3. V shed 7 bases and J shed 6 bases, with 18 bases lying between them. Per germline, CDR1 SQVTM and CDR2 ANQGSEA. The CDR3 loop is CSANGVGGDEKLFF. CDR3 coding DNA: TGCAGCGCCAACGGGGTTGGGGGGGATGAAAAACTGTTTTTT.

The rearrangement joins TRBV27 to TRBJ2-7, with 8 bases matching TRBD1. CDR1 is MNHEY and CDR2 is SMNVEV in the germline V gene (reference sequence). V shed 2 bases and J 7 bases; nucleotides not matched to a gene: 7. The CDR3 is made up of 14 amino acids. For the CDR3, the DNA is TGTGCCAGCAGTTTAGGGCAGGGGGCGAGAGAGCAGTACTTC. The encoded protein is CASSLGQGAREQYF.

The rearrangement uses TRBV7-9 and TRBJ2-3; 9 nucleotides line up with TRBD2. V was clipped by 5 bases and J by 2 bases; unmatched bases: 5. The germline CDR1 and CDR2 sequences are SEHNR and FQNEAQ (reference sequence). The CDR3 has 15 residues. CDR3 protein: CASSLPGLATDTQYF. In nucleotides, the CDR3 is TGTGCCAGCAGCCTACCGGGACTAGCCACAGATACGCAGTATTTT.

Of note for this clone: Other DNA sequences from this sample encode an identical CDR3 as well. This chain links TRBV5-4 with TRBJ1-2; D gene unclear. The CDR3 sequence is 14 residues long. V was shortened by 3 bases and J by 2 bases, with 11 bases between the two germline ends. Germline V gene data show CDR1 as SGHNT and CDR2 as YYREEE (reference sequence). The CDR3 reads CASSSRSGNYGYTF. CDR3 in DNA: TGTGCCAGCAGCTCAAGGTCGGGAAACTATGGCTACACCTTC.

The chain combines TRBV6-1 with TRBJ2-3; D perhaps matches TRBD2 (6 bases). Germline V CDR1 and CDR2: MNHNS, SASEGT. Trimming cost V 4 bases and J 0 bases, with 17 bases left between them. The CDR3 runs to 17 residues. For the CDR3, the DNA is TGTGCCAGCAGTGGAATAGGCGCGGGGACCAGCACAGATACGCAGTATTTT. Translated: CASSGIGAGTSTDTQYF.

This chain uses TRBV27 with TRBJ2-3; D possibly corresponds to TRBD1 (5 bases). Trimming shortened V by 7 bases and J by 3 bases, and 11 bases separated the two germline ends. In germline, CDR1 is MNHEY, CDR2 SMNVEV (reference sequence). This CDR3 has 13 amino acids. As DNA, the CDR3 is TGTGCCAGCAACGACAGATTAACAGATACGCAGTATTTT. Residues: CASNDRLTDTQYF.

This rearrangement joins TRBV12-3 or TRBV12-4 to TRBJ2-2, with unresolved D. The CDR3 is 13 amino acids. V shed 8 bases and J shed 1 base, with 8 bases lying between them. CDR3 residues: CASRRVNTGELFF. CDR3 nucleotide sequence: TGTGCCAGCCGACGGGTGAACACCGGGGAGCTGTTTTTT.

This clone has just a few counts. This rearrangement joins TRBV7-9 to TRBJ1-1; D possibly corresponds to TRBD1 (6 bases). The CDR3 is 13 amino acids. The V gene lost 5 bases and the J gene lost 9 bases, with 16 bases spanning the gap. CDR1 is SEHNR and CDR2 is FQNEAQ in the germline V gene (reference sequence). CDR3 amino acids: CASSPDRSAQAFF. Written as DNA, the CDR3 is TGTGCCAGCAGCCCAGACAGGTCGGCTCAAGCTTTCTTT.

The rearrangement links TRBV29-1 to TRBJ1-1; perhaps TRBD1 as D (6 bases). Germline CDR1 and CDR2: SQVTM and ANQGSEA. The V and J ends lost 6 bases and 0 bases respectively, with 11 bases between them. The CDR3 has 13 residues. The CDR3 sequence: CSVQGHLNTEAFF. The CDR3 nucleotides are TGCAGCGTGCAGGGACACCTGAACACTGAAGCTTTCTTT.

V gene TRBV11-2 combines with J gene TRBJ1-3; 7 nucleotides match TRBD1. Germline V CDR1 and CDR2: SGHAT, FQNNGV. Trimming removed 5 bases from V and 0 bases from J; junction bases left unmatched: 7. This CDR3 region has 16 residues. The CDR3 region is CASSGGTAFSGNTIYF. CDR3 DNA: TGTGCCAGCAGCGGAGGGACAGCATTCTCTGGAAACACCATATATTTT.

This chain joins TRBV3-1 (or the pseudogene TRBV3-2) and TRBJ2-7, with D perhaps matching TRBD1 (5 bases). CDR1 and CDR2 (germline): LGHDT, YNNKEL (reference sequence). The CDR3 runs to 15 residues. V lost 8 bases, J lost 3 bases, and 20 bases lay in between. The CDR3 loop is CASASSSDSLYEQYF. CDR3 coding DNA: TGTGCCAGCGCGTCTTCAAGCGACAGTCTCTACGAGCAGTACTTC.

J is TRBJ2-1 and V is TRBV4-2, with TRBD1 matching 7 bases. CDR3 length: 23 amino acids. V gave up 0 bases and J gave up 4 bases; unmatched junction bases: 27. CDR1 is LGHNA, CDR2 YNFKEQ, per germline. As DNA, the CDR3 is TGTGCCAGCAGCCAAGATTGGGTTACCTCGTGGGGGACAGAAGTTTTTCCTTACAATGAGCAGTTCTTC. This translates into CASSQDWVTSWGTEVFPYNEQFF.

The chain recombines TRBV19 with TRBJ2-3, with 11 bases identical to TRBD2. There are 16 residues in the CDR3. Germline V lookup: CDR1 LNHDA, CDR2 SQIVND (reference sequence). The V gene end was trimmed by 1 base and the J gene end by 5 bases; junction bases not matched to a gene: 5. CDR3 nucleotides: TGTGCCAGTAGTATAGTAGCTAGCGGGAGGAAAGATACGCAGTATTTT. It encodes CASSIVASGRKDTQYF.

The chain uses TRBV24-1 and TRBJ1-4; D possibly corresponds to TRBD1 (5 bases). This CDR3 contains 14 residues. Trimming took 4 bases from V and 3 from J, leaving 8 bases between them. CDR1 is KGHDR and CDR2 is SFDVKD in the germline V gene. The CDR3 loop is CATSEGEANEKLFF. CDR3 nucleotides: TGTGCCACCAGTGAGGGGGAGGCTAATGAAAAACTGTTTTTT.

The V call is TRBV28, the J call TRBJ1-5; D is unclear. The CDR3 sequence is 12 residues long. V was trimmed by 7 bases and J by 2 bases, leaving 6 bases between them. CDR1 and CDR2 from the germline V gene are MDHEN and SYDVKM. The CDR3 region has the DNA TGTGCCAGCACCGCAGGCAATCAGCCCCAGCATTTT. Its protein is CASTAGNQPQHF.